This T cell receptor (beta chain) comes out of a study of technical replicates of blood from several donors. A note on this clone: One end of the junction is discordant with germline, which a read error may explain.

Measured with immunoSEQ multiplex PCR; TCRdb has only the in-frame clones, and not every one. The top ten hold under 0.4% of the sample, which has approximately 70,000 clones, roughly 91% seen once. Germline CDR1 is SSHAT and CDR2 is FNYEAQ (reference sequence). The length of the CDR3 is 17 residues. This chain connects TRBV7-7 to TRBJ1-1; 7 bases are shared with TRBD1. Sequenced material: T cells isolated from PBMCs. The clonotype was recovered from a human donor in good health. Some clones in this sample may be carry-over from other donors' samples. CDR3 protein: CASSLVGTVQVSTEAFF. The CDR3 bases are TGTGCTAGCAGCTTAGTGGGGACAGTTCAGGTTTCCACTGAAGCTTTCTTT. The whole variable domain, filled in from reference TRBV7-7 and TRBJ1-1, reads GAGVSQSPRYKVTKRGQDVTLRCDPISSHATLYWYQQALGQGPEFLTYFNYEAQPDKSGLPSDRFSAERPEGSISTLTIQRTEQRDSAMYRCASSLVGTVQVSTEAFFGQGTRLTVV.